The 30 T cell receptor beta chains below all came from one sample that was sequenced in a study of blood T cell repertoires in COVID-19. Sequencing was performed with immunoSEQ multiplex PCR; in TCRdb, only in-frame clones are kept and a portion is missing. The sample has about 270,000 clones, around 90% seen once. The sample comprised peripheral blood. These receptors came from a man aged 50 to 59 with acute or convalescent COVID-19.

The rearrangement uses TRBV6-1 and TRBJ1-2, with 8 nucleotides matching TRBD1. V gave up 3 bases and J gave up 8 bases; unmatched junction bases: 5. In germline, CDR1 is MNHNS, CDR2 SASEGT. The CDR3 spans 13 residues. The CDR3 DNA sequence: TGTGCCAGCAGTGACAGGACAGGGAGCGGCTACACCTTC. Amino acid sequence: CASSDRTGSGYTF.

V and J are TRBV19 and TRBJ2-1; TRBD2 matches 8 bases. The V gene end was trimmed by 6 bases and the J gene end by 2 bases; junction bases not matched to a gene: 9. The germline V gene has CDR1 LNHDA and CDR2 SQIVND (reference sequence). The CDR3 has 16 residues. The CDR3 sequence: CASSGAGAKTYNEQFF. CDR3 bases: TGTGCCAGTAGCGGAGCGGGGGCCAAGACCTACAATGAGCAGTTCTTC.

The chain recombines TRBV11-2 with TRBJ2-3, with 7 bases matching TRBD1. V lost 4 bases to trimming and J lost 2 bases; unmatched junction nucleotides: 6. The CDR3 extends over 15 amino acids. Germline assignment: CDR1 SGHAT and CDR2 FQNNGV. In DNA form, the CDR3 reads TGTGCCAGCAGCTCAGACAGGGCGTACACAGATACGCAGTATTTT. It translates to CASSSDRAYTDTQYF.

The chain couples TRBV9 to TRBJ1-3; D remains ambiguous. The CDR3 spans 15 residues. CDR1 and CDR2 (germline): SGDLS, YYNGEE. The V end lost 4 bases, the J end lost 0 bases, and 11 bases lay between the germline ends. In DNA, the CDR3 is TGTGCCAGCAGCCCCAGACTTATCTCTGGAAACACCATATATTTT. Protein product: CASSPRLISGNTIYF.

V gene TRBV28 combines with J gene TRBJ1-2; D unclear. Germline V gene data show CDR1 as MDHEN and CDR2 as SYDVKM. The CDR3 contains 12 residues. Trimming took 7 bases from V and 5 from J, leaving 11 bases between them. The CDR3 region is CASTVGDYGYTF. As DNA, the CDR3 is TGTGCCAGCACCGTGGGAGATTATGGCTACACCTTC.

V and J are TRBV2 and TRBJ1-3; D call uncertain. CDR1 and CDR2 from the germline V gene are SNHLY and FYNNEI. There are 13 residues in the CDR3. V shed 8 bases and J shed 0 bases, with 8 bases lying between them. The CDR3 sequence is CASEARSGNTIYF. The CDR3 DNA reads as TGTGCCAGCGAGGCCCGCTCTGGAAACACCATATATTTT.

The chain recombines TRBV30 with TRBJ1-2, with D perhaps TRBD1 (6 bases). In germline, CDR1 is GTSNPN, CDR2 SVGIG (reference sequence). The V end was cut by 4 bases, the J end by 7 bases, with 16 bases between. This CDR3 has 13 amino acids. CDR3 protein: CAWNEGGWRGYTF. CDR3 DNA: TGTGCCTGGAATGAGGGGGGGTGGCGTGGCTACACCTTC.

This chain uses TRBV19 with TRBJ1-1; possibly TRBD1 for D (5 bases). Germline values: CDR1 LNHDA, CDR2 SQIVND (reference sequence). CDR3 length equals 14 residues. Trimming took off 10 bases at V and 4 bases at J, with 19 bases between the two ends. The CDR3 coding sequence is TGTGCCACGAAGCTAAGGGAAAGGGGCACTGAAGCTTTCTTT. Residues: CATKLRERGTEAFF.

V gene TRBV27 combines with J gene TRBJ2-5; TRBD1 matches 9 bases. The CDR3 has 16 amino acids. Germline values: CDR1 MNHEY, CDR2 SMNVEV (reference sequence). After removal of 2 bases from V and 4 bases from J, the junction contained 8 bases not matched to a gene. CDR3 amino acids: CASSLTPSTGGETQYF. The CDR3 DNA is TGTGCCAGCAGTTTAACCCCCTCGACAGGGGGAGAGACCCAGTACTTC.

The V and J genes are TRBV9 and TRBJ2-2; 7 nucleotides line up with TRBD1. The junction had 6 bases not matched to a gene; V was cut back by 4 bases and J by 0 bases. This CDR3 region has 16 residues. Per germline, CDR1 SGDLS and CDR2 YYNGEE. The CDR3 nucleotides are TGTGCCAGCAGCTTACCGGGACAGACGAACACCGGGGAGCTGTTTTTT. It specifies CASSLPGQTNTGELFF.

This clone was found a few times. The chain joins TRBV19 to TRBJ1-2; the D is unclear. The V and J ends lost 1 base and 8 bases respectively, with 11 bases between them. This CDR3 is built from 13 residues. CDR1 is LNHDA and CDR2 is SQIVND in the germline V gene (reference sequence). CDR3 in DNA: TGTGCCAGTAGTATAGGCCAGTATGGCGGCTACACCTTC. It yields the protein CASSIGQYGGYTF.

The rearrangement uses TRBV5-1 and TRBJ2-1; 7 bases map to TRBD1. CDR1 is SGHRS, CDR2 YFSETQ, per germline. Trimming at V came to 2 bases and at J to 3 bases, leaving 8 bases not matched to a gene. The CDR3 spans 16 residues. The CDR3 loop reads CASSFDPGTDYNEQFF. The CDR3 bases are TGCGCCAGCAGCTTTGATCCCGGGACAGACTACAATGAGCAGTTCTTC.

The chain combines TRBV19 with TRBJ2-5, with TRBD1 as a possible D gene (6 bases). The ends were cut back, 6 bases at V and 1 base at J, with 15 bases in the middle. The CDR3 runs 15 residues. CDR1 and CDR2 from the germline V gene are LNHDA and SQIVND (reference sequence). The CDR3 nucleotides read TGTGCCAGTAGCATCGCCGGGACACTCCAAGAGACCCAGTACTTC. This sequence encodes CASSIAGTLQETQYF.

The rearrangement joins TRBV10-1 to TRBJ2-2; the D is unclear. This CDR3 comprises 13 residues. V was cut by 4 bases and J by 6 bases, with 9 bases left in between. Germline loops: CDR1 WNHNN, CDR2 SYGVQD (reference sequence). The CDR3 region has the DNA TGCGCCAGCAGTGTCGGCGGCGCCGGGGAGCTGTTTTTT. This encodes CASSVGGAGELFF.

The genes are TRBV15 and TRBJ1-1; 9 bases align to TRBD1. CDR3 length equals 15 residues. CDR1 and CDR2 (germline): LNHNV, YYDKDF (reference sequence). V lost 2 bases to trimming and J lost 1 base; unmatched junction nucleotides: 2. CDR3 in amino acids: CATSRPGQGNTEAFF. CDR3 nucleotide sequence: TGTGCCACCAGCAGACCGGGACAGGGGAACACTGAAGCTTTCTTT.

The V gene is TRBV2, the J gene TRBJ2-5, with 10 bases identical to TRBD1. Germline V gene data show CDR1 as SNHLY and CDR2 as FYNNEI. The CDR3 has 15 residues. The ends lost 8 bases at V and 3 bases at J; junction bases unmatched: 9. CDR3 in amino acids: CASRKDRGGEETQYF. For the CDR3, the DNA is TGTGCCAGCCGGAAGGACAGGGGGGGGGAAGAGACCCAGTACTTC.

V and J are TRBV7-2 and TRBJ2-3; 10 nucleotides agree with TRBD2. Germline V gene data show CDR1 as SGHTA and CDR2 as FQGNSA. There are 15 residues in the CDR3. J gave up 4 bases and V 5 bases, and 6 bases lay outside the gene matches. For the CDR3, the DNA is TGTGCCAGCAGCCCTGGGACTAGCGCGGCAGATACGCAGTATTTT. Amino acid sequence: CASSPGTSAADTQYF.

CDR3 in DNA: TGTGCCAGCAGTTCGTTGAGCAGGGTTGGGTCCTACGAGCAGTACTTC. Encoded protein: CASSSLSRVGSYEQYF. The V gene is TRBV27, the J gene TRBJ2-7, with D tentatively TRBD1 (5 bases). The CDR3 has 16 residues. Per germline, CDR1 MNHEY and CDR2 SMNVEV (reference sequence). The ends were cut back, 4 bases at V and 1 base at J, with 17 bases in the middle.

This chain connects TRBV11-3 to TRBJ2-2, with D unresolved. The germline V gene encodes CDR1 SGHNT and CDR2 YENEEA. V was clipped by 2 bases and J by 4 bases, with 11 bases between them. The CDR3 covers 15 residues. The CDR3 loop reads CASSLWADRTGELFF. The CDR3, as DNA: TGTGCCAGCAGCTTATGGGCTGACCGCACCGGGGAGCTGTTTTTT.

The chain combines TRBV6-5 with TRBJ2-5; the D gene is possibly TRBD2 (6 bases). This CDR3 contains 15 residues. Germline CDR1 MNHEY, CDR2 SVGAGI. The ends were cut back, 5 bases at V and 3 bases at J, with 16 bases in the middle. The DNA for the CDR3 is TGTGCCAGCAGTCCACTACTCAGGAGGGAAGAGACCCAGTACTTC. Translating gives CASSPLLRREETQYF.

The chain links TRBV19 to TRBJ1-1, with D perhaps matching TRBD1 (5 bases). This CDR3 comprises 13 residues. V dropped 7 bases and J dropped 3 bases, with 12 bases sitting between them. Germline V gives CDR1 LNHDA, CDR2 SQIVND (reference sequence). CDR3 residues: CASIAGIYTEAFF. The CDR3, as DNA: TGTGCCAGTATCGCAGGGATTTACACTGAAGCTTTCTTT.

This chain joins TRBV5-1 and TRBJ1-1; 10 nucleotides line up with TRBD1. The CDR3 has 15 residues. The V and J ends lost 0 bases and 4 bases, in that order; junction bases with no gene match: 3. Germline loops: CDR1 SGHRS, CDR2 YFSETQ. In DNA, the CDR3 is TGCGCCAGCAGCTTGGTTAGGACAGGGGGCACTGAAGCTTTCTTT. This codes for CASSLVRTGGTEAFF.

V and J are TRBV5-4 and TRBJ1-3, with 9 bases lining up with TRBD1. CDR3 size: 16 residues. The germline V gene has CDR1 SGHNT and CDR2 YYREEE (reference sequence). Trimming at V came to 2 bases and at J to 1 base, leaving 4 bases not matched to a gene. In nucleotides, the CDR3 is TGTGCCAGCAGCTTACAGACAGGGGGTTCTGGAAACACCATATATTTT. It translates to CASSLQTGGSGNTIYF.

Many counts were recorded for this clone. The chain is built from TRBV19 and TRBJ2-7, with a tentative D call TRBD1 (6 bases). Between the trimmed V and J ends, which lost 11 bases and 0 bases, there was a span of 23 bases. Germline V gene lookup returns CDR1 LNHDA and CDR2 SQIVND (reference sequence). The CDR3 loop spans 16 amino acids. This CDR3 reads CAGVGQSSPSSYEQYF. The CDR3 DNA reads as TGTGCCGGAGTCGGACAGTCAAGTCCAAGCTCCTACGAGCAGTACTTC.

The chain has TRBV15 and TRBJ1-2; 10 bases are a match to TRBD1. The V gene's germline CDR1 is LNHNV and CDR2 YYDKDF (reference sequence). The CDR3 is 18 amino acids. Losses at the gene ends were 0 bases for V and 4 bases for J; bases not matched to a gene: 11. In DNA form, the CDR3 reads TGTGCCACCAGCAGAGATCCCCCGGGACAGGGGACCAGCTATGGCTACACCTTC. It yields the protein CATSRDPPGQGTSYGYTF.

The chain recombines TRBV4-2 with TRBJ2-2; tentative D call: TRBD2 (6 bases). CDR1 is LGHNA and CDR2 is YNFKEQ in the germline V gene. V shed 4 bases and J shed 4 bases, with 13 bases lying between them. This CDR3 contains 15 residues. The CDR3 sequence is CASSPRDSTTGELFF. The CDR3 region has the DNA TGTGCCAGCAGCCCCCGGGACTCTACCACCGGGGAGCTGTTTTTT.

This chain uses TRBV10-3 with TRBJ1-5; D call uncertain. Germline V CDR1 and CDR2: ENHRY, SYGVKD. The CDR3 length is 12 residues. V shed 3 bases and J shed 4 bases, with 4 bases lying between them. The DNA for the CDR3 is TGTGCCATCAGTGATAGAAATCAGCCCCAGCATTTT. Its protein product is CAISDRNQPQHF.

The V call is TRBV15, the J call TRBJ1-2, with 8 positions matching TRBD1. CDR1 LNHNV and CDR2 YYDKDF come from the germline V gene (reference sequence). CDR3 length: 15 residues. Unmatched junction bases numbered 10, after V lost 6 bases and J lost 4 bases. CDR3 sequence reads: CATSSRQGHLYGYTF. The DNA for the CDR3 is TGTGCCACCAGTAGCAGACAGGGGCACCTCTATGGCTACACCTTC.

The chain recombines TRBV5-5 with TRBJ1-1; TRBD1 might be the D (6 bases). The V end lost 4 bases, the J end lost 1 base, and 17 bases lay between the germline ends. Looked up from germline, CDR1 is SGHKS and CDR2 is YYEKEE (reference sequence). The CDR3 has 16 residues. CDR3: CASSLPATGRNTEAFF. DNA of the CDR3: TGTGCCAGCAGCCTTCCCGCGACAGGCAGGAACACTGAAGCTTTCTTT.

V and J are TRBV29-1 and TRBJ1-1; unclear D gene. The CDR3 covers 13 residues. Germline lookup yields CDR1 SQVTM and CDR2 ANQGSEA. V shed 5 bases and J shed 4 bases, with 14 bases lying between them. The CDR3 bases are TGCAGCGTTCGGCACCGGCGGAGCACTGAAGCTTTCTTT. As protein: CSVRHRRSTEAFF.